The 12 T cell receptor beta chains in this list originate from one sample, sequenced in a study of T cells after yellow fever vaccination. Via MiXCR, TCRdb re-called the 5' RACE reads, giving one row per CDR3 protein. The table has about 350,000 distinct CDR3 sequences, roughly 8.6% seen once. The sequencing used PBMCs, collected 45 days after the first yellow fever vaccination. The source is a man in his late teens or twenties who received the YFV17D yellow fever vaccine.

This clonotype came up a few times. This chain links TRBV7-6 with TRBJ1-5; a possible D gene is TRBD1 (6 bases). V lost 1 base, J lost 1 base, and 11 bases lay in between. This CDR3 is 16 amino acids long. The germline gives CDR1 SGHVS, CDR2 FNYEAQ. The CDR3 coding sequence is TGTGCCAGCAGCTTAGAGGGGGGTAAGAGCAATCAGCCCCAGCATTTT. It specifies CASSLEGGKSNQPQHF.

The chain recombines TRBV21-1 with TRBJ1-1; TRBD1, the table's D call, lacks a check against the DNA. TRBV21-1 is designated a pseudogene. The CDR3 extends over 14 amino acids. The CDR3 DNA sequence: TGTGCCAGCAGCAAAGACAGGGTGAACACTGAAGCTTTCTTT. It translates to CASSKDRVNTEAFF.

The rearrangement links TRBV7-3 to TRBJ2-3; 8 bases agree with TRBD2. The CDR3 is made up of 16 amino acids. J was trimmed by 4 bases and V by 5 bases; bases with no gene match: 11. Per the germline V gene, CDR1 is SGHTA and CDR2 is FQGTGA. The CDR3 loop reads CASSPKGLAEADTQYF. The CDR3, as DNA: TGTGCCAGCAGCCCGAAAGGACTAGCCGAGGCAGATACGCAGTATTTT.

The V and J genes are TRBV7-3 and TRBJ2-2; D perhaps matches TRBD2 (5 bases). V lost 4 bases to trimming and J lost 4 bases, with 19 bases between them. The V gene's germline CDR1 is SGHTA and CDR2 FQGTGA. The length of the CDR3 is 17 residues. The CDR3 loop reads CASSSGLARESTGELFF. The CDR3, as DNA: TGTGCCAGCAGCTCGGGGTTAGCGAGGGAGAGCACCGGGGAGCTGTTTTTT.

V gene TRBV7-2 combines with J gene TRBJ2-2; D call uncertain. The V gene lost 1 base and the J gene lost 5 bases, with 14 bases spanning the gap. Germline V lookup: CDR1 SGHTA, CDR2 FQGNSA. The CDR3 length is 16 residues. The CDR3 DNA reads TGTGCCAGCAGCTTAGGTCTGTGGCCCCATACCGGGGAGCTGTTTTTT. Translating it yields CASSLGLWPHTGELFF. Full variable domain (rest looked up from reference TRBV7-2 and TRBJ2-2): GAGVSQSPSNKVTEKGKDVELRCDPISGHTALYWYRQSLGQGLEFLIYFQGNSAPDKSGLPSDRFSAERTGGSVSTLTIQRTQQEDSAVYLCASSLGLWPHTGELFFGEGSRLTVL.

In this sample, this clonotype turned up a few times. The chain uses TRBV4-3 and TRBJ2-7, with D hard to call. The CDR3 has 14 residues. Germline assignment: CDR1 LGHNA and CDR2 YSLEER. V was cut by 3 bases and J by 2 bases, with 11 bases left in between. The CDR3 region is CASSHTIGTYEQYF. For the CDR3, the DNA is TGCGCCAGCAGCCATACAATAGGGACCTACGAGCAGTACTTC.

This clonotype has just a few counts. The chain has TRBV7-9 and TRBJ1-1; D is unclear. Trimming stripped 1 base from V and 0 bases from J, with 9 bases between. CDR3 size: 15 residues. Germline CDR1 and CDR2: SEHNR and FQNEAQ (reference sequence). The CDR3 region is CASSLELTVNTEAFF. The CDR3 nucleotides are TGTGCCAGCAGCTTAGAACTGACCGTGAACACTGAAGCTTTCTTT.

This clonotype was found a few times. The chain couples TRBV4-1 to TRBJ1-1; D is ambiguous. This CDR3 comprises 13 residues. Germline V lookup: CDR1 MGHRA, CDR2 YSYEKL. The V gene lost 1 base and the J gene lost 11 bases, with 14 bases spanning the gap. CDR3 loop: CASSQVSWGAAFF. The CDR3 DNA reads TGCGCCAGCAGCCAAGTGTCTTGGGGAGCGGCTTTCTTT.

The chain couples TRBV7-6 to TRBJ2-2; D gene unclear. The germline V gene encodes CDR1 SGHVS and CDR2 FNYEAQ. The CDR3 consists of 12 residues. The V end lost 5 bases, the J end lost 5 bases, and 6 bases lay between the germline ends. CDR3 sequence reads: CASSIPTGELFF. The CDR3 DNA reads as TGTGCCAGCAGCATACCGACCGGGGAGCTGTTTTTT.

Only a few counts were recorded for this clonotype. The chain joins TRBV2 to TRBJ1-1, with D uncertain. V was clipped by 8 bases and J by 0 bases, with 10 bases between them. Germline V lookup: CDR1 SNHLY, CDR2 FYNNEI. The CDR3 has 13 residues. The chain's CDR3 is CASGDTLNTEAFF. CDR3 DNA sequence: TGTGCCAGCGGAGATACACTGAACACTGAAGCTTTCTTT.

The genes are TRBV11-1 and TRBJ2-3, with D maybe TRBD2 (6 bases). Trimming removed 4 bases at V and 4 bases at J, with 27 bases between. This CDR3 is built from 19 residues. Germline lookup yields CDR1 SGHAT and CDR2 FQDESV (reference sequence). Here the CDR3 DNA reads TGTGCCAGCAGCTCAGGAGGGCGGGGTCAACCCGATCGTCCAGATACGCAGTATTTT. Translation gives CASSSGGRGQPDRPDTQYF.

This clonotype has a count of ten or more. The rearrangement joins TRBV4-3 to TRBJ1-5; TRBD1 is a possible D gene (6 bases). This CDR3 spans 16 amino acids. V shed 1 base and J shed 7 bases, with 17 bases lying between them. CDR1 LGHNA and CDR2 YSLEER come from the germline V gene. CDR3 coding DNA: TGCGCCAGCAGCCAAGCACAGGGCGGACTCGGCCAGCCCCAGCATTTT. Residues: CASSQAQGGLGQPQHF.